This TCR beta chain was identified in a study of cytomegalovirus exposure and HLA in healthy donors. Study in general: Earlier results showed roughly 120 million unique TCR beta sequences derived from approximately 170 million T cells. Study-wide points: Exclusion applied to some V segments, including TRBV6-2 and TRBV6-3, as they were indistinguishable. The study recorded 150 to 200 TCR beta chains that were cytomegalovirus-associated.

From germline, CDR1 is MDHEN and CDR2 SYDVKM. The CDR3 length is 14 residues. V lost 6 bases and J lost 2, with 11 bases in between. Vbeta (60) and Jbeta (13) primers were used in the PCR. Here immunoSEQ multiplex PCR was the method, and the copy in TCRdb shows in-frame clones only, minus some. The top ten hold around 5% of the sample, which has some 110,000 clones, about two thirds seen once. In the case of this clone: The antigen remains undetermined.

Sequenced sample: PBMCs. This TCR was recovered from a man in his sixties in good health and CMV-seropositive. The chain recombines TRBV28 with TRBJ1-3, with a tentative D call TRBD1 (6 bases). CDR3 sequence reads: CASRSQGAGNTIYF. The CDR3, as DNA: TGTGCCAGCAGATCACAGGGTGCTGGAAACACCATATATTTT.